One T cell receptor beta chain is described in this entry. The target antigen is unknown. From the 5' RACE reads, TCRdb lists one entry per CDR3 protein and no DNA. This listing includes 200,000 to 300,000 distinct CDR3 sequences. The record originates from a study of T cells expressing NK-cell markers. Whole-study context: Sorted CD3+CD56+NKG2C+, CD3+CD56+NKG2C- and CD3+CD56-NKG2C+ T cells supplied TCR beta repertoires. One of eight sequenced donors was HCMV-seronegative; the other seven were seropositive. Study findings and constraints: In several donors, dominant clonotypes made up roughly 25-60.1% of CD3+CD56-NKG2C+ cells. Of CD8+ T cells, about 1.0-8% belonged to dominant NKG2C+ clonotypes in roughly six donors.

The length of the CDR3 is 14 residues. Germline CDR1 DFQATT, CDR2 SNEGSKA (reference sequence). The sequenced material came from blood T cells: a sorted CD56 or NKG2C T cell subset, CD4+ or CD8+ T cells, or bulk PBMC T cells (not recorded which). This clonotype was sampled from a man aged 18 to 29 in good health. The genes are TRBV20-1 and TRBJ1-1. The CDR3 loop reads CSARVGSMNTEAFF.